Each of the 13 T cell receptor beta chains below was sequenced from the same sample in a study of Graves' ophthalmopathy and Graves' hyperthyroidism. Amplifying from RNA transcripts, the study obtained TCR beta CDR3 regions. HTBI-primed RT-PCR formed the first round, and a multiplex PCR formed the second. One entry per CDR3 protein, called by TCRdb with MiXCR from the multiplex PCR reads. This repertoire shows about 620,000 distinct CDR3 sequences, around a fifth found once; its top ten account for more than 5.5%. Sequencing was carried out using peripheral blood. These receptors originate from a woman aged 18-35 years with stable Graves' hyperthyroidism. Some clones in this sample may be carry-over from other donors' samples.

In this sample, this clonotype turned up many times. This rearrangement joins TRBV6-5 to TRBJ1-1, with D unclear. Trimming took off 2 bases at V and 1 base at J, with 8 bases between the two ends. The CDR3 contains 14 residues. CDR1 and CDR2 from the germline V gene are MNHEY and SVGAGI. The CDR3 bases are TGTGCCAGCAGTTACGGTGACTCGAACACTGAAGCTTTCTTT. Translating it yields CASSYGDSNTEAFF.

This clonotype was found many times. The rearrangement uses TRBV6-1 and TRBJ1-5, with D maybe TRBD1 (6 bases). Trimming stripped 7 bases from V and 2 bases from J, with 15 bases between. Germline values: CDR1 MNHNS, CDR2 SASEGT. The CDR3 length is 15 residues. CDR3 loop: CASNAVAGGNQPQHF. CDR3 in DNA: TGTGCCAGCAATGCCGTCGCAGGGGGCAATCAGCCCCAGCATTTT.

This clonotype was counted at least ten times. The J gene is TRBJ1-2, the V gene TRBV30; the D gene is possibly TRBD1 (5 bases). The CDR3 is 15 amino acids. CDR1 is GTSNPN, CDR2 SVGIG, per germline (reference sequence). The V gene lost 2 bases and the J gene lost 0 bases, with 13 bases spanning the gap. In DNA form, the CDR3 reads TGTGCCTGGAGTACCTGGGACGGCACTAACTATGGCTACACCTTC. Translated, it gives CAWSTWDGTNYGYTF.

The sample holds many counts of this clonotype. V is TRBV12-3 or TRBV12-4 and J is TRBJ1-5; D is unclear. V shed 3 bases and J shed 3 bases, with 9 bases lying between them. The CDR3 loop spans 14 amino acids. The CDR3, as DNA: TGTGCCAGCAGTTTCTCGAGGAACAATCAGCCCCAGCATTTT. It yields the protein CASSFSRNNQPQHF.

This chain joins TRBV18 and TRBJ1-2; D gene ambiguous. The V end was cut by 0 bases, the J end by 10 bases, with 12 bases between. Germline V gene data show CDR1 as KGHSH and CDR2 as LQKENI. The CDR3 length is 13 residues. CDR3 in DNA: TGTGCCAGCTCACCACCGACGCAGTACCACTACACCTTC. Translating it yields CASSPPTQYHYTF.

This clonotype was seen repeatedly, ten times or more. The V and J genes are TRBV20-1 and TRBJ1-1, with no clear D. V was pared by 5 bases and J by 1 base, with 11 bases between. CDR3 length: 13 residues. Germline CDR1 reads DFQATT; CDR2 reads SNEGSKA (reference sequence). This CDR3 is CSADILQNTEAFF. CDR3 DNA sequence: TGCAGTGCTGACATTCTGCAGAACACTGAAGCTTTCTTT.

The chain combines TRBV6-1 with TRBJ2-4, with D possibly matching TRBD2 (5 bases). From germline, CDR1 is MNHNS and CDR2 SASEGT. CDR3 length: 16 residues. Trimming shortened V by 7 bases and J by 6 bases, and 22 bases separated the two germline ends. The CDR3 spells CASTPRPGGPGNIQYF. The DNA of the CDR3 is TGTGCCAGCACTCCACGGCCAGGAGGACCCGGAAACATTCAGTACTTC.

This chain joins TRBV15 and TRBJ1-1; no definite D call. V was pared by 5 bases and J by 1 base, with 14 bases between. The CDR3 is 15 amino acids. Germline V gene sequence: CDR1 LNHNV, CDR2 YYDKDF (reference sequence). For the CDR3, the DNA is TGTGCCACCAGCTGGACCGACCTGGAGAACACTGAAGCTTTCTTT. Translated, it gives CATSWTDLENTEAFF.

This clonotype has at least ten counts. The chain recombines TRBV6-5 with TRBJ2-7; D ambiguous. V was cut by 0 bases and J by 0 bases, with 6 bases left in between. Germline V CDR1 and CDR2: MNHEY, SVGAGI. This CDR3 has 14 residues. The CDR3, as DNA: TGTGCCAGCAGTTACTCCAGGTACTCCTACGAGCAGTACTTC. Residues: CASSYSRYSYEQYF.

The DNA of the CDR3 is TGTGCCAGCAGTTTTTTAGAGGGTGGCTACACCTTC. Residues: CASSFLEGGYTF. The chain couples TRBV28 to TRBJ1-2, with no clear D. The CDR3 contains 12 residues. V lost 3 bases and J lost 7, with 9 bases in between. Germline V gene data show CDR1 as MDHEN and CDR2 as SYDVKM.

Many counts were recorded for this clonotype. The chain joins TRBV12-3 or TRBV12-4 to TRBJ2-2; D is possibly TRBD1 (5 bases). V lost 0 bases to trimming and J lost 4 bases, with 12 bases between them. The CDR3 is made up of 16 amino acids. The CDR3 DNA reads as TGTGCCAGCAGTTTAGCAAGCTCAGGGATCACCGGGGAGCTGTTTTTT. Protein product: CASSLASSGITGELFF.

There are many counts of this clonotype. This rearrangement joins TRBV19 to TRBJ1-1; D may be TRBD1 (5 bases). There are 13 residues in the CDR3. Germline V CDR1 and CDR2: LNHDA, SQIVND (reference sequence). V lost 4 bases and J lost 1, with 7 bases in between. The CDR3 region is CASSKGTNTEAFF. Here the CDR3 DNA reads TGTGCCAGTAGTAAAGGGACGAACACTGAAGCTTTCTTT. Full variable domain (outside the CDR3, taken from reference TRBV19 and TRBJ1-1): DGGITQSPKYLFRKEGQNVTLSCEQNLNHDAMYWYRQDPGQGLRLIYYSQIVNDFQKGDIAEGYSVSREKKESFPLTVTSAQKNPTAFYLCASSKGTNTEAFFGQGTRLTVV.

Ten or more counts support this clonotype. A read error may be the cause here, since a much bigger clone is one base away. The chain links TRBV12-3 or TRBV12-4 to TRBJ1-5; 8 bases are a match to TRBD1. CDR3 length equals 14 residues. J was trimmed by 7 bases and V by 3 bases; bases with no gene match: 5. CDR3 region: CASSFQGARQPQHF. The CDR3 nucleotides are TGTGCCAGCAGTTTCCAGGGGGCGCGGCAGCCCCAGCATTTT.